A selection of T cell receptor beta chains follows, all from one sample in a study of cytomegalovirus exposure and HLA in healthy donors. The assay was immunoSEQ multiplex PCR, and TCRdb's table has in-frame clones only and misses some. The top ten clones hold approximately 2.3% of a sample with more than 85,000 clones, 88% of them seen once. The material sequenced was PBMCs. These receptors all come from a woman under 30 in good health and CMV-seronegative. The CDR3 runs from the conserved cysteine through the conserved F or W. Fields, in order: D gene, V gene, J gene, clone size, CDR3 protein, CDR3 DNA. D genes are given only for firm matches. Size is omitted from some rows. Given values are once, few, many or a class for expanded clones.

>.|TRBV6-1|TRBJ2-7|.
CASTQDAGARNEQYF
TGTGCCAGCACCCAAGACGCAGGGGCTAGGAACGAGCAGTACTTC
>.|TRBV5-1|TRBJ2-5|.
CASTEQGETQYF
TGCGCCAGCACGGAACAGGGAGAGACCCAGTACTTC
>TRBD2|TRBV5-1|TRBJ2-7|.
CASSPDLAGGTYEQYF
TGCGCCAGCAGCCCTGACTTAGCGGGAGGGACCTACGAGCAGTACTTC
>TRBD2|TRBV30|TRBJ2-1|.
CAWENRREYNEQFF
TGTGCCTGGGAGAATAGGCGGGAGTACAATGAGCAGTTCTTC
>TRBD2|TRBV7-3|TRBJ2-7|.
CASSLYPLSGGFDEQYF
TGTGCCAGCAGCTTATATCCCCTCTCCGGGGGGTTCGACGAGCAGTACTTC
>TRBD1|TRBV5-1|TRBJ2-5|.
CASSLTDQTGNQETQYF
TGCGCCAGCAGCCTGACTGATCAGACAGGGAACCAAGAGACCCAGTACTTC
>.|TRBV30|TRBJ2-5|.
CAWSLGAETQYF
TGTGCCTGGAGTCTTGGGGCAGAGACCCAGTACTTC
>TRBD2|TRBV29-1|TRBJ2-5|.
CSVSGLAVSETQYF
TGCAGCGTTTCAGGACTAGCGGTATCGGAGACCCAGTACTTC
>TRBD1|TRBV25-1|TRBJ2-3|once
CASSGGGQGRNTQYF
TGTGCCAGCAGTGGGGGGGGACAGGGAAGAAATACGCAGTATTTT
>.|TRBV5-4|TRBJ2-2|.
CASSPKSWSTGELFF
TGTGCCAGCAGCCCAAAAAGTTGGAGCACCGGGGAGCTGTTTTTT
>TRBD1|TRBV5-1|TRBJ2-7|.
CASSFIATGAYEQYF
TGCGCCAGCAGCTTTATCGCCACAGGGGCCTACGAGCAGTACTTC
>.|TRBV10-3|TRBJ2-1|.
CAISDGQGWDNEQFF
TGTGCCATCAGTGACGGGCAGGGGTGGGACAATGAGCAGTTCTTC
>.|TRBV6-6|TRBJ2-5|.
CASSQQTGGETQYF
TGTGCCAGCAGTCAACAGACAGGAGGAGAGACCCAGTACTTC
>TRBD1|TRBV29-1|TRBJ2-3|.
CSVDYGPGQGASTDTQYF
TGCAGCGTTGATTATGGCCCGGGACAGGGGGCTAGCACAGATACGCAGTATTTT